The 6 T cell receptor beta chains below were found in one sample sequenced in a study of blood T cell repertoires in COVID-19. Produced via immunoSEQ multiplex PCR; TCRdb's table is partial and in-frame only. Of about 50,000 clones listed, around 80% are singletons. Sequencing was carried out using peripheral blood. The receptors derive from a man between 65 and 85 years old with acute or convalescent COVID-19.

The chain carries TRBV2 and TRBJ1-4, with 10 bases fitting TRBD1. Trimming removed 4 bases from V and 8 bases from J; junction bases left unmatched: 7. The CDR3 runs to 15 residues. Germline V lookup: CDR1 SNHLY, CDR2 FYNNEI. The CDR3 is CASSGRQGAREKLFF. CDR3 DNA: TGTGCCAGCAGTGGTCGACAGGGGGCCAGAGAAAAACTGTTTTTT.

The chain couples TRBV11-3 to TRBJ2-3; possible D gene TRBD1, 6 bases. The germline V gene encodes CDR1 SGHNT and CDR2 YENEEA. V dropped 3 bases and J dropped 0 bases, with 13 bases sitting between them. The CDR3 length is 16 residues. The CDR3 protein is CASSLRDTGSTDTQYF. CDR3 nucleotides: TGTGCCAGCAGCTTGAGGGACACAGGGAGCACAGATACGCAGTATTTT.

The chain uses TRBV21-1 and TRBJ1-5; the listed D gene, TRBD1, was not tested against the DNA. TRBV21-1 is listed as a pseudogene. The CDR3 is made up of 15 amino acids. The CDR3 DNA reads TGTGCCAGCAGCAAAACCGGCAGGGTCAATCAGCCCCAGCATTTT. It specifies CASSKTGRVNQPQHF.

This clone was observed a few times. The chain recombines TRBV25-1 with TRBJ1-2; 9 bases are shared with TRBD1. The germline CDR1 and CDR2 sequences are MGHDK and SYGVNS. V was clipped by 7 bases and J by 4 bases; unmatched bases: 7. The CDR3 runs to 14 residues. The CDR3 is CASTGTGMRYGYTF. The CDR3, as DNA: TGTGCCAGCACCGGGACAGGGATGCGCTATGGCTACACCTTC.

This clone was seen more than once but under ten times. CDR3 protein: CASGSGTGRNQPQHF. The DNA for the CDR3 is TGTGCTAGTGGATCCGGGACAGGTCGAAATCAGCCCCAGCATTTT. V and J are TRBV12-5 and TRBJ1-5, with 8 bases fitting TRBD1. The CDR3 covers 15 residues. Germline V CDR1 and CDR2: LGHNT, FRNRAP. The ends lost 6 bases at V and 4 bases at J; junction bases unmatched: 8. Variable domain in full (rest from reference TRBV12-5 and TRBJ1-5): DARVTQTPRHKVTEMGQEVTMRCQPILGHNTVFWYRQTMMQGLELLAYFRNRAPLDDSGMPKDRFSAEMPDATLATLKIQPSEPRDSAVYFCASGSGTGRNQPQHFGDGTRLSIL.

This chain uses TRBV9 with TRBJ2-1; maybe TRBD2 (6 bases). Trimming removed 4 bases at V and 9 bases at J, with 11 bases between. Germline V gene data show CDR1 as SGDLS and CDR2 as YYNGEE. The CDR3 spans 12 residues. CDR3 residues: CASSPREREQFF. The CDR3 nucleotides are TGTGCCAGCAGCCCACGGGAGCGTGAGCAGTTCTTC.